Each of the 5 T cell receptor beta chains below was sequenced from the same sample in a study of human T cells and chemical hapten exposure. TCRdb re-derived calls from the RACE reads in MiXCR, one entry per CDR3 protein. Among 180,000 or so distinct CDR3 sequences, approximately 20% were seen once, and the ten largest hold roughly 6.7%. Time point given: patch test 1, 2 weeks after DPC sensitization. Stated treatment: therapeutic diphenylcyclopropenone sensitization with weekly scalp DPC. Source: whole blood, taken in connection with sensitization to the hapten diphenylcyclopropenone (DPC). The source of these receptors is a woman aged 45-65 years with alopecia areata. Some clones in this sample may be carry-over from other donors' samples.

This clonotype has more than one count but fewer than ten. The chain joins TRBV27 to TRBJ2-7; 10 nucleotides match TRBD2. CDR1 and CDR2 (germline): MNHEY, SMNVEV (reference sequence). The CDR3 spans 20 residues. The junction had 19 bases not matched to a gene; V was cut back by 5 bases and J by 0 bases. CDR3 nucleotide sequence: TGTGCCAGCAGTGCCCCCTTGCCAGCGGGAGGGACCTTAAACTCCTACGAGCAGTACTTC. Its protein is CASSAPLPAGGTLNSYEQYF.

There are many counts of this clonotype. V usage is TRBV15 and J usage is TRBJ2-4, with 7 nucleotides matching TRBD1. Germline-derived CDR1 and CDR2 are LNHNV and YYDKDF (reference sequence). CDR3 length equals 15 residues. V lost 3 bases, J lost 0 bases, and 2 bases stayed unmatched. CDR3 DNA: TGTGCCACCAGCAGCGACAGGGAAGCCAAAAACATTCAGTACTTC. This translates into CATSSDREAKNIQYF.

CDR3 amino acids: CASSPTGATEAFF. CDR3 DNA: TGTGCCAGCAGTCCAACAGGAGCCACTGAAGCTTTCTTT. The gene calls are TRBV7-9 and TRBJ1-1, with a tentative D call TRBD1 (5 bases). This CDR3 contains 13 residues. V was shortened by 6 bases and J by 4 bases, with 12 bases between the two germline ends. Looked up from germline, CDR1 is SEHNR and CDR2 is FQNEAQ (reference sequence).

This clonotype turned up a few times. V and J are TRBV6-7 and TRBJ1-4, with D uncertain. TRBV6-7 is marked as an open reading frame, function uncertain. The CDR3 spans 16 residues. V lost 0 bases and J lost 4, with 12 bases in between. In nucleotides, the CDR3 is TGTGCCAGCAGTTACTCGCAGCCCCGTGATAATGAAAAACTGTTTTTT. This codes for CASSYSQPRDNEKLFF.

This clonotype was observed a few times. CDR3 coding DNA: TGCAGCGTTGAAAAGGGAAATGAGCAGTTCTTC. Translated, it gives CSVEKGNEQFF. The J gene is TRBJ2-1, the V gene TRBV29-1; D remains ambiguous. Trimming shortened V by 2 bases and J by 7 bases, and 6 bases separated the two germline ends. Per the germline V gene, CDR1 is SQVTM and CDR2 is ANQGSEA. The CDR3 is 11 residues long.